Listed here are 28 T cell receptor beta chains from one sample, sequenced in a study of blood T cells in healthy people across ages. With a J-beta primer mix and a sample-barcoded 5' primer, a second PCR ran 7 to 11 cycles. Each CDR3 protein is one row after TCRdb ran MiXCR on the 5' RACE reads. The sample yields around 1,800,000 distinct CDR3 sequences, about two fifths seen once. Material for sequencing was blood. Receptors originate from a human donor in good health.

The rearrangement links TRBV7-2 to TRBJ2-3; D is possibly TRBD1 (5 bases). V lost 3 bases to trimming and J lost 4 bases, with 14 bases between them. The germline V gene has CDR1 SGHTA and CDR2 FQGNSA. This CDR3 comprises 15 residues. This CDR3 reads CASSFQGPLSDTQYF. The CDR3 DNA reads TGTGCCAGCAGCTTCCAGGGTCCTCTTTCAGATACGCAGTATTTT.

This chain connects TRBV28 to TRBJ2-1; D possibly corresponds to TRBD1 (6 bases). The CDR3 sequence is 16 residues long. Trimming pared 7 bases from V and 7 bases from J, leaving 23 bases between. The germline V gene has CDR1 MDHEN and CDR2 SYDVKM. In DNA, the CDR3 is TGTGCCAGCACCCTGGTAACTGGGGGCAGGTCTAATGAGCAGTTCTTC. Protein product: CASTLVTGGRSNEQFF.

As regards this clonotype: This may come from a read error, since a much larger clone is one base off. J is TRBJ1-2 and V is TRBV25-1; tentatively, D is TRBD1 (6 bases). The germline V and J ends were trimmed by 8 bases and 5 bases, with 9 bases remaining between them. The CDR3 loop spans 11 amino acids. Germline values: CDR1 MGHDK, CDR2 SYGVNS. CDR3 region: CASLTGYGYTF. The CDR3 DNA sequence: TGTGCCAGCCTTACAGGGTATGGCTACACCTTC.

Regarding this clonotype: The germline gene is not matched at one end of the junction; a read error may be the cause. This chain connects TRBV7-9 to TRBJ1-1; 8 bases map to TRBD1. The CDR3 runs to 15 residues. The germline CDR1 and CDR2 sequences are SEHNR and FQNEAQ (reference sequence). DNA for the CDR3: TGTACCAGCAGCCCAAGGGACAGGTCGGTCACTGAAGCTTTCTTT. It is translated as CTSSPRDRSVTEAFF.

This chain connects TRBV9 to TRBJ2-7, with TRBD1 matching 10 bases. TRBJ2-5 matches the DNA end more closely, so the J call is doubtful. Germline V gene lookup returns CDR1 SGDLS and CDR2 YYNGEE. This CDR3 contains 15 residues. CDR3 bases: TGTGCCAGCAGCATCCGGACAGGGGGTATAGAGACCCAGTACTTC. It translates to CASSIRTGGIETQYF.

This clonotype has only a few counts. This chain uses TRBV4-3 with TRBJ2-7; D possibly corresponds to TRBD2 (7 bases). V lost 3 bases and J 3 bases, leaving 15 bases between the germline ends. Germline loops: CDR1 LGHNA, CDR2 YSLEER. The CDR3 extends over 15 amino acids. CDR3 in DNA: TGCGCCAGCAGCCAGCACGAAGGGGGGGGCTACGAGCAGTACTTC. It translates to CASSQHEGGGYEQYF.

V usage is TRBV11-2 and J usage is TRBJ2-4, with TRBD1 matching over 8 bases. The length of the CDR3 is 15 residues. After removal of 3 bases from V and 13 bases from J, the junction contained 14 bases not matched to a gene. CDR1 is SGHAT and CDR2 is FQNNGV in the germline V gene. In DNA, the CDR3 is TGTGCCAGCAGCTTCCGGGACAGGCACTACAATGAGCAGTACTTC. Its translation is CASSFRDRHYNEQYF.

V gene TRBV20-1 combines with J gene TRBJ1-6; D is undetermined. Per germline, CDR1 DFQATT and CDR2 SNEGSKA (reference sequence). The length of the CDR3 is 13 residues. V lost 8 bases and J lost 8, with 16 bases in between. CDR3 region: CSSLREVDSPLHF. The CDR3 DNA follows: TGCAGTTCCCTGAGGGAGGTTGATTCACCCCTCCACTTT.

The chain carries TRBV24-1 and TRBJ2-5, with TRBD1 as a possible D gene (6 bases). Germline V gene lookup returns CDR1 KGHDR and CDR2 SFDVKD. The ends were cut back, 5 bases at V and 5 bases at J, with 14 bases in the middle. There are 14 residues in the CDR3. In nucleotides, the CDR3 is TGTGCCACCAGTGCTCCAGGGGACGCGGAGACCCAGTACTTC. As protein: CATSAPGDAETQYF.

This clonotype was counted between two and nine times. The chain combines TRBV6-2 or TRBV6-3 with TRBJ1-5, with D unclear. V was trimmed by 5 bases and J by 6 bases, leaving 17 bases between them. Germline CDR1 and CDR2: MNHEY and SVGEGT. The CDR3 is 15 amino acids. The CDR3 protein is CASSLRTALGQPQHF. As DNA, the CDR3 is TGTGCCAGCAGTCTCCGGACCGCCCTGGGTCAGCCCCAGCATTTT.

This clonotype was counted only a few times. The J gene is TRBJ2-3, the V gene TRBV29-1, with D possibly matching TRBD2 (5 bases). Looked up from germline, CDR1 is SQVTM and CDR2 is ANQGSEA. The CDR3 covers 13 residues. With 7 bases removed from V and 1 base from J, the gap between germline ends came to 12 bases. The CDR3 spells CSADDGGTDTQYF. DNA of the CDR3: TGCAGCGCCGACGACGGGGGCACAGATACGCAGTATTTT.

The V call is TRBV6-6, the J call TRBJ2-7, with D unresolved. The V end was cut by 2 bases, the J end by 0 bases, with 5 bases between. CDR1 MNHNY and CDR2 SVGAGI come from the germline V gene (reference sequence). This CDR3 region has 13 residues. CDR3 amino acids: CASSYRNSYEQYF. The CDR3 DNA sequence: TGTGCCAGCAGTTACAGGAACTCCTACGAGCAGTACTTC.

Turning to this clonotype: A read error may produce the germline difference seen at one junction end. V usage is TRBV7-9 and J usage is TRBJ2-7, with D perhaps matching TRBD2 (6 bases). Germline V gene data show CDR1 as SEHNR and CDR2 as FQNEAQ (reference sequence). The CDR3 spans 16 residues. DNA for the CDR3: TGTGCCAGCAGCGCGAAGGCGGGGAAGAGCTCCTACGGGCAGTACTTC. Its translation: CASSAKAGKSSYGQYF.

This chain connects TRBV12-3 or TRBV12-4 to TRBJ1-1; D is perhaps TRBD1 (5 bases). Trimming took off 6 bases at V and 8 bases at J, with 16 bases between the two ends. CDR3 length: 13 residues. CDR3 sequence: CASSIKRGSEAFF. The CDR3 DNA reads TGTGCCAGCAGCATAAAAAGGGGATCGGAAGCTTTCTTT.

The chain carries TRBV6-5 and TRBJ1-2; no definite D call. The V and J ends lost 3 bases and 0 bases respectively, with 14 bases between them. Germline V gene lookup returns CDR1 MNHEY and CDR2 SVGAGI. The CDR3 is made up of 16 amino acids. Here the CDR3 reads CASSYSLGNSNYGYTF. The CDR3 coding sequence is TGTGCCAGCAGTTATTCCCTGGGGAACTCTAACTATGGCTACACCTTC.

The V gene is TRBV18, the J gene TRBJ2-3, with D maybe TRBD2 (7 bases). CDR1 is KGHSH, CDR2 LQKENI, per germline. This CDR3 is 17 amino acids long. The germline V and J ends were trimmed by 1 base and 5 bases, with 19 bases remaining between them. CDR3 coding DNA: TGTGCCAGCTCACCACGGCGAGGGGGGGCCAAAGTAGATACGCAGTATTTT. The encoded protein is CASSPRRGGAKVDTQYF.

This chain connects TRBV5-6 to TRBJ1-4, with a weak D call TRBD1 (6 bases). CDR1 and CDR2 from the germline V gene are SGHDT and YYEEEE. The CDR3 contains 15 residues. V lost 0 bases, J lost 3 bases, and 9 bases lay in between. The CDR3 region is CASSLDRGANEKLFF. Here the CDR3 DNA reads TGTGCCAGCAGCTTGGATAGGGGGGCTAATGAAAAACTGTTTTTT.

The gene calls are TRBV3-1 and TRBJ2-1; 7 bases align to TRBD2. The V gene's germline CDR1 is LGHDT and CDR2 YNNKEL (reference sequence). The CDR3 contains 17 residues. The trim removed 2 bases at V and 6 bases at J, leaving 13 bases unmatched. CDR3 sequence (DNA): TGTGCCAGCAGCCAAACTCTCAGCGGGGTGGCAGGCAATGAGCAGTTCTTC. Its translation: CASSQTLSGVAGNEQFF.

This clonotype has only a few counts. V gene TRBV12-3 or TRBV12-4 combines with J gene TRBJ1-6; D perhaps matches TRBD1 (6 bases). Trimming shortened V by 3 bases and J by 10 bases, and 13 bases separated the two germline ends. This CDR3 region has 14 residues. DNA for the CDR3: TGTGCCAGCAGTTTTCAGGGGTCAGGGTCACCCCTCCACTTT. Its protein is CASSFQGSGSPLHF.

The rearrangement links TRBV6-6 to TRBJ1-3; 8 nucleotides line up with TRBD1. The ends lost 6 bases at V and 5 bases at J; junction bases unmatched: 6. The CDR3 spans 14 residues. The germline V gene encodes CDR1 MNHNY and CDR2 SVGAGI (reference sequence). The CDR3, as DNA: TGTGCCAGCAGAACGGACAGGGCCAGAAACACCATATATTTT. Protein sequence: CASRTDRARNTIYF.

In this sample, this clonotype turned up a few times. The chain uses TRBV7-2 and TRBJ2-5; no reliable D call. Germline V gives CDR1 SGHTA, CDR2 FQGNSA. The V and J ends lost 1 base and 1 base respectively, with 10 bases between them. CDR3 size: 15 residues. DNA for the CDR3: TGTGCCAGCAGCTTAGTCTGGGGTCTCCAAGAGACCCAGTACTTC. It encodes CASSLVWGLQETQYF.

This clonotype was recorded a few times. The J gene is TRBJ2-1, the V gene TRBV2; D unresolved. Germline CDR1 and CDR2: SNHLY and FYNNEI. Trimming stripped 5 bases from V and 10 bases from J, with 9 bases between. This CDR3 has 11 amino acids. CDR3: CASSILEEQFF. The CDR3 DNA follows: TGTGCCAGCAGTATTCTGGAGGAGCAGTTCTTC. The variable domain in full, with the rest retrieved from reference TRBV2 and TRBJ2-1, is EPEVTQTPSHQVTQMGQEVILRCVPISNHLYFYWYRQILGQKVEFLVSFYNNEISEKSEIFDDQFSVERPDGSNFTLKIRSTKLEDSAMYFCASSILEEQFFGPGTRLTVL.

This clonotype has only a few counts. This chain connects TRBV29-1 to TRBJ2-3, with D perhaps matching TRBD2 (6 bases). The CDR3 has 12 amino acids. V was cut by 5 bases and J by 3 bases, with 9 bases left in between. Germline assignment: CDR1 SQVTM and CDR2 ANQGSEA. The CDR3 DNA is TGCAGCGTTACGGGGGAAACAGATACGCAGTATTTT. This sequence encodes CSVTGETDTQYF.

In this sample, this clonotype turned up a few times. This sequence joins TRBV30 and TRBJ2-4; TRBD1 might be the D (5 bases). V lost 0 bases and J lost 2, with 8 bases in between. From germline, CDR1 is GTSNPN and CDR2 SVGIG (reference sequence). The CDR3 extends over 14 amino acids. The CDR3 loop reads CAWSVRGTKNIQYF. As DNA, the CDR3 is TGTGCCTGGAGTGTTAGGGGAACCAAAAACATTCAGTACTTC.

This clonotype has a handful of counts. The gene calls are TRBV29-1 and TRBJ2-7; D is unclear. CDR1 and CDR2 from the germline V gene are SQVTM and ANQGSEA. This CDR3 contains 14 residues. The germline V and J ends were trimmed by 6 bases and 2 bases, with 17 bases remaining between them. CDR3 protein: CSVGRTPVPYEQYF. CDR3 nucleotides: TGCAGCGTGGGCCGGACCCCAGTACCCTACGAGCAGTACTTC.

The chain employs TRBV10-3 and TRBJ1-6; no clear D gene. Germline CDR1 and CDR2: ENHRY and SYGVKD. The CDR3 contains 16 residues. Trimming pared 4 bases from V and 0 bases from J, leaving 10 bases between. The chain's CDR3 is CAISVSPSSYNSPLHF. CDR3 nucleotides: TGTGCCATCAGTGTCTCACCGAGCTCCTATAATTCACCCCTCCACTTT.

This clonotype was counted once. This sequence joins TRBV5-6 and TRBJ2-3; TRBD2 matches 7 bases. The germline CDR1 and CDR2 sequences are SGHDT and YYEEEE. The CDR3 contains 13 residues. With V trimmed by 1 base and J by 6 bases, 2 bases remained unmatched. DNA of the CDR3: TGTGCCAGCAGCTTGCGGGAGGCGGATACGCAGTATTTT. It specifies CASSLREADTQYF.

CDR3 loop: CASSITRQAYNEQFF. In DNA form, the CDR3 reads TGTGCCAGCAGCATCACGAGACAAGCCTACAATGAGCAGTTCTTC. V usage is TRBV7-6 and J usage is TRBJ2-1; D gene uncertain. Germline CDR1 reads SGHVS; CDR2 reads FNYEAQ. Trimming pared 5 bases from V and 2 bases from J, leaving 13 bases between. The CDR3 totals 15 residues.